The sequence of this T cell receptor (beta chain) was determined in a study of cytomegalovirus exposure and HLA in healthy donors. Germline trimming cut 7 bases from V and 1 base from J; bases unmatched to any gene: 6. Germline CDR1 reads MNHEY; CDR2 reads SMNVEV (reference sequence). The CDR3 consists of 14 residues. Study-wide points: For most TCR sequences rarity was the rule, although some public TCRs occurred in many donors. That first-cohort TCR clusters tended to co-occur in the 120 or so validation repertoires was found in a later analysis.

Sequencing was performed with immunoSEQ multiplex PCR; in TCRdb, only in-frame clones are kept and a portion is missing. The data contain about 120,000 clones, approximately 92% of them seen just once; the ten biggest clones take up roughly 1.2%. Concerning this clone itself: Its antigen is still unknown.

The receptor comes from a woman aged 18-29 years in good health and CMV-seronegative. Sequenced sample: PBMCs. This chain joins TRBV27 and TRBJ1-1, with 7 bases matching TRBD1. In DNA form, the CDR3 reads TGTGCCAGCAAGAGGACAGGCGGGAACACTGAAGCTTTCTTT. Its protein product is CASKRTGGNTEAFF.